Shown below are 27 T cell receptor beta chains from a single sample sequenced in a study of tumor and adjacent non-tumor tissue in lung cancer. A modified ARM-PCR protocol with three rounds of nested PCR amplified TCRbeta. TCRdb reanalysed the multiplex PCR reads using MiXCR and keeps one entry per CDR3 protein. The sample has 65,000 to 75,000 distinct CDR3 sequences, about 77% seen once. RNA was extracted from bulk tissue without any cell sorting. The normal lung tissue was taken more than 3 cm from the tumor edge. Sequencing was carried out using distant non-tumor lung tissue. These TCRs come from a man in his 60s with non-small cell lung cancer.

The V and J genes are TRBV11-2 and TRBJ1-2; D possibly corresponds to TRBD1 (5 bases). The V and J ends lost 2 bases and 10 bases respectively, with 11 bases between them. CDR3 size: 12 residues. Germline assignment: CDR1 SGHAT and CDR2 FQNNGV. For the CDR3, the DNA is TGTGCCAGCAGCTTAAACTGGGGCGACTACACCTTC. It is translated as CASSLNWGDYTF.

To note about this clonotype: The junction does not match germline at one end; this may be a read error. The J gene is TRBJ1-1, the V gene TRBV6-1; 9 bases fit TRBD1. CDR1 and CDR2 (germline): MNHNS, SASEGT. CDR3 length equals 13 residues. The CDR3 reads CASSEDLQGATCF. CDR3 DNA sequence: TGTGCCAGCAGTGAAGATCTACAGGGGGCGACTTGCTTT.

In regard to this clonotype: A read error may account for a junction end that differs from germline. The chain uses TRBV12-3 or TRBV12-4 and TRBJ2-5; D is undetermined. The CDR3 spans 13 residues. The CDR3 loop is CASNLSPQKTQYF. The CDR3 region has the DNA TGTGCTAGCAATTTATCCCCCCAGAAGACCCAGTACTTC.

This rearrangement joins TRBV30 to TRBJ1-1, with D possibly being TRBD1 (6 bases). Between the trimmed V and J ends, which lost 1 base and 7 bases, there was a span of 13 bases. Germline CDR1 and CDR2: GTSNPN and SVGIG (reference sequence). This CDR3 region has 13 residues. This chain's CDR3 is CAWSEGVGIEAFF. CDR3 coding DNA: TGTGCCTGGAGTGAGGGGGTTGGCATTGAAGCTTTCTTT.

This clonotype was recorded many times. The chain has TRBV29-1 and TRBJ2-5; unclear D gene. The CDR3 has 12 residues. V was shortened by 5 bases and J by 4 bases, with 11 bases between the two germline ends. Germline V lookup: CDR1 SQVTM, CDR2 ANQGSEA. CDR3 amino acids: CSVRREGETQYF. CDR3 nucleotide sequence: TGCAGCGTTCGAAGGGAAGGAGAGACCCAGTACTTC.

V usage is TRBV29-1 and J usage is TRBJ2-7, with a weak D call TRBD1 (6 bases). V was trimmed by 7 bases and J by 4 bases, leaving 17 bases between them. Germline V gives CDR1 SQVTM, CDR2 ANQGSEA. The CDR3 runs to 13 residues. Here the CDR3 DNA reads TGCAGCGCTGGGACATGGTCCGGTTACGAGCAGTACTTC. As protein: CSAGTWSGYEQYF.

For this clonotype: With a much larger clone just one base away, this may be a read error. The V gene is TRBV5-1, the J gene TRBJ2-5; D gene ambiguous. CDR1 is SGHRS and CDR2 is YFSETQ in the germline V gene. The CDR3 runs to 15 residues. The CDR3 region has the DNA TGCGCCGGCAGCAAAGAGGACGGCCGTCAAGAGACCCAGTACTTC. Protein product: CAGSKEDGRQETQYF.

The chain recombines TRBV7-9 with TRBJ2-1; 8 bases match TRBD1. The CDR3 totals 13 residues. Trimming removed 5 bases from V and 5 bases from J; junction bases left unmatched: 2. Germline loops: CDR1 SEHNR, CDR2 FQNEAQ (reference sequence). The CDR3: CASSQGADNEQFF. DNA of the CDR3: TGTGCCAGCAGCCAGGGGGCCGACAATGAGCAGTTCTTC.

Points on this clonotype: A much larger clone lies a single base off, so this may be a read error. The chain carries TRBV19 and TRBJ1-5; D gene unclear. CDR1 LNHDA and CDR2 SQIVND come from the germline V gene (reference sequence). With 6 bases removed from V and 3 bases from J, the gap between germline ends came to 9 bases. The CDR3 length is 13 residues. The DNA of the CDR3 is TGTGCCAGTAGACCAAAAGACAATCAGCCCCAGCATTTT. It translates to CASRPKDNQPQHF.

As concerns this clonotype: A read error is likely, as this CDR3 ends without the conserved phenylalanine or tryptophan. This chain uses TRBV30 with TRBJ1-6; 9 bases match TRBD1. The CDR3 length is 14 residues. Germline V gene sequence: CDR1 GTSNPN, CDR2 SVGIG (reference sequence). The CDR3 bases are TGTACCTGGAGCTTCGGGACAGGGAGTTCACCCCTCCACTCT. Protein: CTWSFGTGSSPLHS.

The CDR3 DNA is TGTGCCACCAATGAATATCCGAGGCTGGAGACAGATACGCAGTATTTT. This codes for CATNEYPRLETDTQYF. The V gene is TRBV24-1, the J gene TRBJ2-3; D is undetermined. Germline V lookup: CDR1 KGHDR, CDR2 SFDVKD. The CDR3 has 16 amino acids. The V and J ends lost 8 bases and 3 bases respectively, with 20 bases between them.

As to this clonotype: An end of the junction differs from the germline gene, which may be a read error. The chain employs TRBV29-1 and TRBJ2-5; maybe TRBD2 (5 bases). The CDR3 runs 14 residues. Germline V gives CDR1 SQVTM, CDR2 ANQGSEA. The CDR3 coding sequence is TGCAGCATTGAAGAGAGGGCGTACCAAGAGACCCAGTACTTC. Translation gives CSIEERAYQETQYF.

Concerning this clonotype itself: This CDR3 fails to terminate in the conserved phenylalanine or tryptophan, so it likely reflects a read error. The V and J genes are TRBV7-8 and TRBJ2-7; 13 bases match TRBD2. V dropped 1 base and J dropped 3; count of bases not matched to a gene: 6. This CDR3 has 17 amino acids. CDR1 SGHVS and CDR2 FQNEAQ come from the germline V gene. DNA of the CDR3: TGTGCCAGCAGCTTAGGAACTAGCGGGAGGGGCTACTACGAGCAGTACTAC. This encodes CASSLGTSGRGYYEQYY.

Regarding this clonotype: At one boundary the junction diverges from the germline segment, which might be a read error. The chain carries TRBV13 and TRBJ2-1; D may be TRBD2 (6 bases). The CDR3 runs 18 residues. Germline CDR1 reads PRHDT; CDR2 reads FYEKMQ (reference sequence). The CDR3 DNA sequence: TGTGCCAGCAGCCCGGGAGTATCCGACCGCAGCTCCTACGATGAGCAGTTCTTC. Protein product: CASSPGVSDRSSYDEQFF.

The chain recombines TRBV28 with TRBJ2-5, with D perhaps TRBD1 (6 bases). CDR3 length equals 14 residues. V lost 11 bases and J 4 bases, leaving 20 bases between the germline ends. Germline loops: CDR1 MDHEN, CDR2 SYDVKM. The CDR3 loop reads CAGGPPGHLETQYF. The CDR3 region has the DNA TGTGCCGGCGGCCCCCCGGGACACCTAGAGACCCAGTACTTC.

With respect to this clonotype: The junction departs from germline at one end; a sequencing error may be responsible. V gene TRBV29-1 combines with J gene TRBJ2-5, with D uncertain. This CDR3 has 13 amino acids. Germline-derived CDR1 and CDR2 are SQVTM and ANQGSEA. The CDR3 sequence: CSVERPEQEIQYF. CDR3 coding DNA: TGCAGCGTTGAAAGGCCAGAACAAGAGATCCAGTACTTC. Filled out from reference TRBV29-1 and TRBJ2-5, the complete variable domain reads SAVISQKPSRDICQRGTSLTIQCQVDSQVTMMFWYRQQPGQSLTLIATANQGSEATYESGFVIDKFPISRPNLTFSTLTVSNMSPEDSSIYLCSVERPEQEIQYFGPGTRLLVL.

This clonotype came up many times. The chain employs TRBV13 and TRBJ2-1; D is undetermined. This CDR3 contains 17 residues. V was cut by 0 bases and J by 7 bases, with 19 bases left in between. Germline V lookup: CDR1 PRHDT, CDR2 FYEKMQ (reference sequence). The DNA of the CDR3 is TGTGCCAGCAGCTTAGGCCCTCGTACCCTAGGTTTTAATGAGCAGTTCTTC. Translation gives CASSLGPRTLGFNEQFF.

This chain uses TRBV12-3 or TRBV12-4 with TRBJ2-7; a weak D match, TRBD1 (6 bases). V was trimmed by 5 bases and J by 6 bases, leaving 17 bases between them. CDR3 size: 14 residues. CDR3 region: CASSPRIGGLEQYF. CDR3 bases: TGTGCCAGCAGTCCTAGGATAGGGGGTCTCGAGCAGTACTTC.

This chain joins TRBV20-1 and TRBJ1-5; D gene unclear. Trimming pared 6 bases from V and 9 bases from J, leaving 12 bases between. The CDR3 spans 11 residues. CDR1 DFQATT and CDR2 SNEGSKA come from the germline V gene (reference sequence). The DNA of the CDR3 is TGCAGTGCCAGTCTGGATCGGCCCCAGCATTTT. Amino acids: CSASLDRPQHF.

There are many counts of this clonotype. The genes are TRBV20-1 and TRBJ1-6; D may be TRBD1 (5 bases). With 0 bases removed from V and 5 bases from J, the gap between germline ends came to 23 bases. This CDR3 contains 19 residues. In germline, CDR1 is DFQATT, CDR2 SNEGSKA (reference sequence). CDR3 loop: CSARDARVGAIGHNSPLHF. The CDR3 DNA reads as TGCAGTGCTAGAGATGCGCGAGTTGGGGCAATCGGGCATAATTCACCCCTCCACTTT.

In the case of this clonotype: At one end the junction does not follow the germline gene, possibly because of a read error. The chain joins TRBV5-5 to TRBJ2-1; 10 bases line up with TRBD1. Germline V gives CDR1 SGHKS, CDR2 YYEKEE (reference sequence). The CDR3 is 15 residues long. The CDR3 bases are TGTACCAGCAGCGGGGGACAGGGGATGCACAATGATCAGTTCTTC. This translates into CTSSGGQGMHNDQFF.

This clonotype showed up just a few times. A single base separates this from a much larger clone, so it may be a read error. J is TRBJ2-2 and V is TRBV11-2; the D gene is possibly TRBD1 (5 bases). In germline, CDR1 is SGHAT, CDR2 FQNNGV. The CDR3 spans 14 residues. The CDR3 nucleotides read TGTGTCAGCAGCTTAGACAGTCCTAGCGGGGAGCTGTTTTTT. It specifies CVSSLDSPSGELFF.

As for this clonotype: This likely comes from a read error, as the CDR3 has no conserved phenylalanine or tryptophan at its end. The DNA is omitted, as the CDR3 cannot be located on it reliably, and the CDR3 follows TCRdb's listing. The chain has TRBV29-1 and TRBJ2-5; the table's D call TRBD1 went unverified against the DNA. Germline V gene lookup returns CDR1 SQVTM and CDR2 ANQGSEA. The CDR3 comprises 15 residues, both ends counted. CDR3 protein: CSAIGQGRIGETHYL.

With respect to this clonotype: Given the absence of the conserved phenylalanine or tryptophan at the CDR3 end, a read error is likely. The chain couples TRBV29-1 to TRBJ2-7; a weak D match, TRBD1 (5 bases). The V gene's germline CDR1 is SQVTM and CDR2 ANQGSEA. The CDR3 covers 12 residues. The CDR3 sequence: CSLEGEGDEQYI. The CDR3 nucleotides read TGCAGCCTTGAAGGGGAAGGGGACGAGCAGTACATC.

In its sample, this clonotype was seen a few times. Possible read error: a much larger clone is one base away. The chain combines TRBV28 with TRBJ2-3; TRBD2 matches at 9 bases. The CDR3 spans 18 residues. Germline assignment: CDR1 MDHEN and CDR2 SYDVKM. The V segment lost 3 bases and the J segment 0 bases; nucleotides outside the gene matches: 10. Written as DNA, the CDR3 is TGTGCCAGCAGTTTGGGGCCAGCGGGAGGAATTAGCACAGATACGCAGTATTTT. Protein sequence: CASSLGPAGGISTDTQYF.

As regards this clonotype: The CDR3 does not close with the conserved phenylalanine or tryptophan, likely indicating a read error. The rearrangement links TRBV11-3 to TRBJ2-3; D possibly corresponds to TRBD2 (5 bases). CDR1 and CDR2 from the germline V gene are SGHNT and YENEEA. The CDR3 is 16 amino acids. The chain's CDR3 is CASSSGLADDTDTQYS. In DNA form, the CDR3 reads TGCGCCAGCAGCTCCGGGCTAGCAGATGACACAGATACGCAGTATTCT.

As concerns this clonotype: A much larger clone lies one base from this, so it may be a read error. CDR3 DNA sequence: TGTGCCAGCATCGGGGATACCGGGGAGCCGTTTTTT. It is translated as CASIGDTGEPFF. The J gene is TRBJ2-2, the V gene TRBV5-4; perhaps TRBD2 as D (5 bases). The CDR3 loop spans 12 amino acids. Germline lookup yields CDR1 SGHNT and CDR2 YYREEE (reference sequence).